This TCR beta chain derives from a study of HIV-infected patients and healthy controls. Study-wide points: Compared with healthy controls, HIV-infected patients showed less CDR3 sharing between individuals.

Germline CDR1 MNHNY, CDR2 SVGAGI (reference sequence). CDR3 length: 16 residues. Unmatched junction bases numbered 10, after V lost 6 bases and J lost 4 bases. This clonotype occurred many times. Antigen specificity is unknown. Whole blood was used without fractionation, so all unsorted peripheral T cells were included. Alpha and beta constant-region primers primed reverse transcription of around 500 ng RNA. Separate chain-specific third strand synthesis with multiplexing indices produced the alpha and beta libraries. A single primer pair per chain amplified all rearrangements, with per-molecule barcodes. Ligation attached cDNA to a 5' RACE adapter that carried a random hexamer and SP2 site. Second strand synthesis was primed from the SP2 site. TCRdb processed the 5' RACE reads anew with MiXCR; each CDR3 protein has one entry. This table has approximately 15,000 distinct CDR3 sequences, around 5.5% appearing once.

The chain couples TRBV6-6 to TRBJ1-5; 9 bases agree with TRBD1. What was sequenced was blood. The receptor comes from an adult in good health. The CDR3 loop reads CASSETGGVSNQPQHF. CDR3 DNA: TGTGCCAGCAGCGAGACAGGGGGTGTTAGTAATCAGCCCCAGCATTTT.